These 15 T cell receptor beta chains originate from one sample sequenced in a study of early T cells in non-severe SARS-CoV-2 infection. TCRdb recomputed calls from the 5' RACE reads with MiXCR, one row per CDR3 protein. The sample has some 57,000 distinct CDR3 sequences, approximately 8% seen once. Sequencing was performed on whole blood. Receptors were obtained from an adult who was a healthcare worker with PCR-confirmed SARS-CoV-2 infection or an uninfected control (not recorded which).

This chain connects TRBV6-5 to TRBJ1-4, with 8 positions matching TRBD1. This CDR3 has 13 residues. V lost 5 bases, J lost 12 bases, and 8 bases stayed unmatched. Germline V lookup: CDR1 MNHEY, CDR2 SVGAGI. The CDR3: CASSPTGAIELFF. The CDR3 bases are TGTGCCAGCAGTCCGACAGGGGCTATCGAACTGTTTTTT.

V gene TRBV28 combines with J gene TRBJ2-1; D gene uncertain. V shed 2 bases and J shed 7 bases, with 9 bases lying between them. Germline V CDR1 and CDR2: MDHEN, SYDVKM. CDR3 size: 13 residues. CDR3 sequence: CASSLAARNEQFF. CDR3 DNA sequence: TGTGCCAGCAGTTTAGCGGCACGGAATGAGCAGTTCTTC.

This clonotype has just a few counts. The genes are TRBV6-5 and TRBJ1-2, with D maybe TRBD1 (5 bases). V dropped 6 bases and J dropped 4 bases, with 18 bases sitting between them. CDR1 and CDR2 (germline): MNHEY, SVGAGI. The CDR3 loop spans 15 amino acids. DNA for the CDR3: TGTGCCAGCAGGAGGGGCCACAAGGTTGGCTATGGCTACACCTTC. Its protein is CASRRGHKVGYGYTF.

At least ten counts were recorded for this clonotype. The chain joins TRBV4-1 to TRBJ2-1, with 7 bases aligning to TRBD1. CDR1 and CDR2 (germline): MGHRA, YSYEKL. With 2 bases clipped from V and 7 bases from J, the junction kept 14 bases outside the gene matches. CDR3 length equals 17 residues. CDR3 nucleotides: TGCGCCAGCAGCCAATATCATTCATGGGGGACAGCAAATGAGCAGTTCTTC. Translation gives CASSQYHSWGTANEQFF.

This clonotype has a count of ten or more. This rearrangement joins TRBV4-1 to TRBJ2-2, with D perhaps matching TRBD1 (6 bases). CDR3 length equals 14 residues. Trimming left V 5 bases short and J 3 bases short, with 10 bases between. The V gene's germline CDR1 is MGHRA and CDR2 YSYEKL. In DNA form, the CDR3 reads TGCGCCAGCAGCGACTGGACAGACACCGGGGAGCTGTTTTTT. Its translation is CASSDWTDTGELFF.

This clonotype has just a few counts. The chain carries TRBV27 and TRBJ1-3, with TRBD1 identical over 7 bases. The CDR3 covers 17 residues. The germline V gene has CDR1 MNHEY and CDR2 SMNVEV (reference sequence). J was trimmed by 0 bases and V by 9 bases; bases with no gene match: 14. The CDR3 sequence: CARPKEGQIHSGNTIYF. The CDR3, as DNA: TGTGCCAGACCTAAGGAGGGACAGATTCACTCTGGAAACACCATATATTTT.

The chain uses TRBV5-1 and TRBJ1-5; perhaps TRBD1 as D (6 bases). Trimming took 4 bases from V and 7 from J, leaving 12 bases between them. Looked up from germline, CDR1 is SGHRS and CDR2 is YFSETQ. This CDR3 comprises 13 residues. DNA of the CDR3: TGCGCCAGCAGCCCCGAGGGGGGGCAGCCCCAGCATTTT. Protein sequence: CASSPEGGQPQHF.

This CDR3 is CASSFRQDVNSPLHF. In DNA, the CDR3 is TGTGCCAGCAGCTTTAGACAGGATGTTAATTCACCCCTCCACTTT. The V call is TRBV7-6, the J call TRBJ1-6, with a tentative D call TRBD1 (6 bases). There are 15 residues in the CDR3. Trimming left V 3 bases short and J 6 bases short, with 12 bases between. Germline values: CDR1 SGHVS, CDR2 FNYEAQ.

The table lists this clonotype with a few counts. This chain uses TRBV5-1 with TRBJ2-1; 11 bases map to TRBD2. With 0 bases clipped from V and 8 bases from J, the junction kept 16 bases outside the gene matches. Germline loops: CDR1 SGHRS, CDR2 YFSETQ. This CDR3 contains 19 residues. This CDR3 is CASSLGNGLAGGVQHEQFF. CDR3 nucleotides: TGCGCCAGCAGCTTGGGTAATGGGCTAGCGGGAGGAGTTCAGCATGAGCAGTTCTTC.

This clonotype was detected only a few times. The rearrangement joins TRBV11-2 to TRBJ2-7; tentatively, D is TRBD1 (6 bases). Germline V gene data show CDR1 as SGHAT and CDR2 as FQNNGV. The CDR3 runs to 16 residues. Trimming left V 3 bases short and J 1 base short, with 16 bases between. The CDR3 sequence: CASSFGQLYDSYEQYF. DNA of the CDR3: TGTGCCAGCAGCTTCGGACAGCTCTACGATTCCTACGAGCAGTACTTC. Complete variable domain (other parts from reference TRBV11-2 and TRBJ2-7): EAGVAQSPRYKIIEKRQSVAFWCNPISGHATLYWYQQILGQGPKLLIQFQNNGVVDDSQLPKDRFSAERLKGVDSTLKIQPAKLEDSAVYLCASSFGQLYDSYEQYFGPGTRLTVT.

The rearrangement uses TRBV20-1 and TRBJ2-7, with 7 bases lining up with TRBD2. Germline V gene data show CDR1 as DFQATT and CDR2 as SNEGSKA (reference sequence). V was clipped by 3 bases and J by 2 bases; unmatched bases: 1. The CDR3 extends over 12 amino acids. For the CDR3, the DNA is TGCAGTGCTAGTCTAGCGGCCTACGAGCAGTACTTC. Protein product: CSASLAAYEQYF.

The chain is built from TRBV29-1 and TRBJ2-3; 7 bases line up with TRBD2. Germline values: CDR1 SQVTM, CDR2 ANQGSEA. The CDR3 contains 13 residues. CDR3 in DNA: TGCAGAGTGGGAGGGCTGTACACAGATACGCAGTATTTT. Translation: CRVGGLYTDTQYF.

Details on this clonotype: An end of the junction differs from the germline gene, which may be a read error. The genes are TRBV7-2 and TRBJ2-1; 11 nucleotides line up with TRBD2. The CDR3 has 15 residues. Per germline, CDR1 SGHTA and CDR2 FQGNSA. This chain's CDR3 is CVSSFSGGAWNEQFF. The CDR3 nucleotides read TGTGTCAGCAGCTTTAGCGGGGGGGCGTGGAATGAGCAGTTCTTC.

This clonotype was detected only a few times. The gene calls are TRBV6-2 or TRBV6-3 and TRBJ2-7; no firm D call. Germline V CDR1 and CDR2: MNHEY, SVGEGT. V was pared by 8 bases and J by 3 bases, with 8 bases between. The CDR3 consists of 11 residues. In DNA, the CDR3 is TGTGCCAGCGGAGATTTCTACGAGCAGTACTTC. Translating gives CASGDFYEQYF.

This clonotype was seen only a few times. This chain links TRBV30 with TRBJ2-7, with 7 bases matching TRBD1. This CDR3 contains 14 residues. Germline-derived CDR1 and CDR2 are GTSNPN and SVGIG (reference sequence). V dropped 0 bases and J dropped 3; count of bases not matched to a gene: 5. Here the CDR3 reads CAWSVGGSDYEQYF. CDR3 sequence (DNA): TGTGCCTGGAGTGTAGGGGGCAGCGACTACGAGCAGTACTTC.